By share, the clone carrying this T cell receptor beta chain ranks as medium-sized. The source of the sample is a study of T cell changes during pregnancy in multiple sclerosis. Repertoires were generated with immunoSEQ multiplex PCR, while TCRdb's copy carries only in-frame clones and drops some. The data hold about 83,000 clones, with 90% to 95% observed a single time. The CDR3 runs to 17 residues. Between the trimmed V and J ends, which lost 4 bases and 2 bases, there was a span of 17 bases. Germline V CDR1 and CDR2: MDHEN, SYDVKM. The chain has TRBV28 and TRBJ1-4, with D perhaps TRBD1 (6 bases). This TCR was recovered from a female donor in good health, serving as a control in a pregnancy study. Some clones in this sample may be carry-over from other donors' samples. This specimen was PBMCs, taken in the first trimester of pregnancy. CDR3 DNA: TGTGCCAGCAGTTCGATATTTTCAGGGGCGACTAATGAAAAACTGTTTTTT. Its translation: CASSSIFSGATNEKLFF.